These 10 T cell receptor beta chains were sequenced from one sample in a study of shared clonotypes between healthy human individuals. Produced via immunoSEQ multiplex PCR; TCRdb's table is partial and in-frame only. The table lists fewer than 1.4 million clones, around 82% of them singletons. The sample comprised memory CD4+ T cells from PBMCs. Subset meaning: CD45RA-negative fraction. These receptors all stem from a man younger than 35 in good health. Some clones in this sample may be carry-over from other donors' samples.

Only one count was recorded for this clone. The rearrangement joins TRBV7-9 to TRBJ1-1; D may be TRBD1 (6 bases). V lost 3 bases to trimming and J lost 3 bases, with 11 bases between them. Germline-derived CDR1 and CDR2 are SEHNR and FQNEAQ (reference sequence). The CDR3 totals 14 residues. As DNA, the CDR3 is TGTGCCAGCAGCTTTTTACAGGGATACACTGAAGCTTTCTTT. Translating it yields CASSFLQGYTEAFF.

J is TRBJ1-5 and V is TRBV7-9; D not certain. This CDR3 has 12 amino acids. V gave up 7 bases and J gave up 9 bases, with 13 bases separating them. The germline V gene encodes CDR1 SEHNR and CDR2 FQNEAQ (reference sequence). The CDR3 sequence: CASNREVGPQHF. CDR3 in DNA: TGTGCCAGCAATCGGGAAGTGGGGCCCCAGCATTTT. Based on the CDR3 plus reference TRBV7-9 and TRBJ1-5, the full variable domain is DTGVSQNPRHKITKRGQNVTFRCDPISEHNRLYWYRQTLGQGPEFLTYFQNEAQLEKSRLLSDRFSAERPKGSFSTLEIQRTEQGDSAMYLCASNREVGPQHFGDGTRLSIL.

This clone showed up many times. V and J are TRBV6-1 and TRBJ2-7; 7 bases match TRBD1. This CDR3 is built from 15 residues. From germline, CDR1 is MNHNS and CDR2 SASEGT. V lost 4 bases to trimming and J lost 5 bases; unmatched junction nucleotides: 11. The chain's CDR3 is CASSVTGEGPNEQYF. The CDR3 coding sequence is TGTGCCAGCAGTGTCACAGGGGAAGGACCTAACGAGCAGTACTTC.

The chain is built from TRBV28 and TRBJ1-5; D is unresolved. CDR1 is MDHEN, CDR2 SYDVKM, per germline. Trimming stripped 4 bases from V and 9 bases from J, with 10 bases between. This CDR3 spans 12 amino acids. CDR3 loop: CASSYSHRPQHF. CDR3 nucleotide sequence: TGTGCCAGCAGTTACAGCCATAGGCCCCAGCATTTT.

The CDR3 DNA reads TGTGCCAGCAGCTTAGGTGTCCCGGGCCCTAGGGAGCAGTACTTC. It yields the protein CASSLGVPGPREQYF. V is TRBV7-2 and J is TRBJ2-7; D gene unclear. The germline V and J ends were trimmed by 1 base and 7 bases, with 17 bases remaining between them. CDR3 length: 15 amino acids. Germline lookup yields CDR1 SGHTA and CDR2 FQGNSA.

The gene calls are TRBV5-4 and TRBJ1-2; the D gene is possibly TRBD1 (6 bases). V lost 2 bases, J lost 5 bases, and 13 bases lay in between. In germline, CDR1 is SGHNT, CDR2 YYREEE (reference sequence). This CDR3 region has 14 residues. CDR3 sequence (DNA): TGTGCCAGCAGCTTCGAACGGGGGGCATATGGCTACACCTTC. Protein sequence: CASSFERGAYGYTF.

Comments on this clone: Other DNA sequences within the sample encode an identical CDR3. V and J are TRBV18 and TRBJ1-2; D possibly corresponds to TRBD1 (5 bases). Trimming cost V 1 base and J 4 bases, with 13 bases left between them. The CDR3 runs to 15 residues. Germline CDR1 KGHSH, CDR2 LQKENI. The CDR3 region has the DNA TGTGCCAGCTCACCACGTCCCCGGGACTCCTATGGCTACACCTTC. Encoded protein: CASSPRPRDSYGYTF.

The chain has TRBV5-1 and TRBJ1-2; D gene unclear. There are 14 residues in the CDR3. CDR1 is SGHRS and CDR2 is YFSETQ in the germline V gene. The V end lost 5 bases, the J end lost 3 bases, and 14 bases lay between the germline ends. The CDR3 DNA reads TGCGCCAGCAGAAACGACAATGGCCACTATGGCTACACCTTC. The encoded protein is CASRNDNGHYGYTF.

The chain links TRBV7-9 to TRBJ2-3; the match to TRBD2 covers 7 bases. CDR3 length: 16 residues. Germline V gene lookup returns CDR1 SEHNR and CDR2 FQNEAQ (reference sequence). The V gene end was trimmed by 3 bases and the J gene end by 6 bases; junction bases not matched to a gene: 12. The CDR3 loop reads CASSFISGRVADTQYF. The CDR3 nucleotides read TGTGCCAGCAGCTTCATTTCGGGGAGGGTAGCGGATACGCAGTATTTT.

In the case of this clone: Other nucleotide sequences in the sample specify the same CDR3. The rearrangement uses TRBV10-3 and TRBJ2-7, with D perhaps TRBD1 or TRBD2 (7 bases each). The CDR3 is 13 residues long. CDR1 and CDR2 (germline): ENHRY, SYGVKD. The V gene lost 2 bases and the J gene lost 4 bases, with 9 bases spanning the gap. The CDR3 reads CAISEQGGYEQYF. Here the CDR3 DNA reads TGTGCCATCAGTGAGCAGGGGGGGTACGAGCAGTACTTC.